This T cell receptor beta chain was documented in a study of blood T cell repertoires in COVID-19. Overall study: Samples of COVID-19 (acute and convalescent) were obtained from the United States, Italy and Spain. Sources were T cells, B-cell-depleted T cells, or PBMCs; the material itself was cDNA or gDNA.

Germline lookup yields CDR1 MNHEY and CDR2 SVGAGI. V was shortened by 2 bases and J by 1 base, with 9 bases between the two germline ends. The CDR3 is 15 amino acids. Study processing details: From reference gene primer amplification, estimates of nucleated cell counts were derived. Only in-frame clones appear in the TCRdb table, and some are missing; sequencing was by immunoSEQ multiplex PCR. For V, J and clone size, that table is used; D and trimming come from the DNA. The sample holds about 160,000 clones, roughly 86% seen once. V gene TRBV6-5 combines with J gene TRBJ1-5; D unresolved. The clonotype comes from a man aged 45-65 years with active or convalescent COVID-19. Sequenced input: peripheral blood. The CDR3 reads CASSYSVRSNQPQHF. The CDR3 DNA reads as TGTGCCAGCAGTTACAGCGTTAGGAGCAATCAGCCCCAGCATTTT.